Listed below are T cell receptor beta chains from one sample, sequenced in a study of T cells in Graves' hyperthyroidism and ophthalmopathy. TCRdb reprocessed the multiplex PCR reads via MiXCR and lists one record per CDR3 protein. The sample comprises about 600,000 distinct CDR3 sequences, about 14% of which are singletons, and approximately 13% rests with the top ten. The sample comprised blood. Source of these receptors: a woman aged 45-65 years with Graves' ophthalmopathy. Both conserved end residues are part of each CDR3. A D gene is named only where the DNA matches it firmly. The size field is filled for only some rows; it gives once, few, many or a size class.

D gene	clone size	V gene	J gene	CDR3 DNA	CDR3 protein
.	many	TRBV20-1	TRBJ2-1	TGCAGTGCTAGGGTTTGGGACCAACAGTTCTTC	CSARVWDQQFF
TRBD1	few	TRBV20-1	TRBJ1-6	TGCAGTGCTAGATTACGACAGGGGAATTCACCCCTCCACTTT	CSARLRQGNSPLHF
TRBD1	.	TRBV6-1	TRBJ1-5	TGTGCCAGCAGCCCCGGTACAGGGGTCATGGCCCAGCATTTT	CASSPGTGVMAQHF
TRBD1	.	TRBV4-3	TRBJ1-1	TGCGCCAGCAGCCAAGATGTGACAGGGGAGGTGAACACTGAAGCTTTCTTT	CASSQDVTGEVNTEAFF
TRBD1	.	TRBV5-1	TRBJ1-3	TGCGCCAGCAGCTTGGCCGGGACAGGCCAAACCTCTGGAAACACCATATATTTT	CASSLAGTGQTSGNTIYF
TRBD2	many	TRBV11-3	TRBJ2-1	TGTGCCAGCAGGTCCAGACTAGCGGGTTTTTTGCAGTTCTTC	CASRSRLAGFLQFF
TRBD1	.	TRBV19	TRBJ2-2	TGTGCCAGTAGTATAGGGGGTGACAGGGTTGCCGGGGAGCTGTTTTTT	CASSIGGDRVAGELFF
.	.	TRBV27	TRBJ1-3	TGTGCCAGCAGTAGTAGGGCGGTGAACACCATATATTTT	CASSSRAVNTIYF
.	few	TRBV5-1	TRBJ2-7	TGCGCCAGCAGTTCGAACTTAGGCGAGCAGTACTTC	CASSSNLGEQYF
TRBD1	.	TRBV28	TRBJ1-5	TGTGCCAGCAGTTCCGCCACAGGGGGCGGTCAGCCCCAGCATTTT	CASSSATGGGQPQHF
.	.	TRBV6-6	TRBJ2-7	TGTGCCAGCAGTTACGGGGGCGATAAATCCGAGCAGTACTTC	CASSYGGDKSEQYF
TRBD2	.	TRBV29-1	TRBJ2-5	TGCAGTGCCTGGGTTCTAGCGGGGAATAGGGGAGAGACCCAGTACTTC	CSAWVLAGNRGETQYF
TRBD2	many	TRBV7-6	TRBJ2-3	TGTGCCAGCAGCTTAAGGACTAGCGGGATCGGAGATACGCAGTATTTT	CASSLRTSGIGDTQYF
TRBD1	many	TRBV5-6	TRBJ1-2	TGTGCCAGCAGCAACCGGGACAGCCGCTATGGCTACACCTTC	CASSNRDSRYGYTF
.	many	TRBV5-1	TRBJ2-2	TGCGCCAGCAGCCGTAGGGACGGGAACACCGGGGAGCTGTTTTTT	CASSRRDGNTGELFF
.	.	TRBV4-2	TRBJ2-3	TGTGCCAGCAGCCAAGGTGGTAGCGGACATAGCACAGATACGCAGTATTTT	CASSQGGSGHSTDTQYF
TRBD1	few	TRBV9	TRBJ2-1	TGTGCCAGCAGCGTGGGAACCGGGACAGGGGGCTGGAATGAGCAGTTCTTC	CASSVGTGTGGWNEQFF
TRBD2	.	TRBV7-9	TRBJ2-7	TGTGCCAGCAGCTTTCCTCGACTAGCGGGAGGGACCTACGAGCAGTACTTC	CASSFPRLAGGTYEQYF
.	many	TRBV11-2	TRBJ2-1	TGTGCCAGCAGTTACAATGAGCAGTTCTTC	CASSYNEQFF
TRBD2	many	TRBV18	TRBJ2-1	TGTGCCAGCTCACCTCAGCGGGAGGCTAACAATGAGCAGTTCTTC	CASSPQREANNEQFF
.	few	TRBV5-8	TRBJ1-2	TGTGCCAGCAGCTCCTATTTGTTCGGTGGCTACACCTTC	CASSSYLFGGYTF
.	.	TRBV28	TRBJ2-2	TGTGCCAGCATCGGACAGAGGAGGAACACCGGGGAGCTGTTTTTT	CASIGQRRNTGELFF
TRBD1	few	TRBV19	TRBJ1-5	TGTGCCAGTAGTAGAAGACAGGGAGTATCCAATCAGCCCCAGCATTTT	CASSRRQGVSNQPQHF
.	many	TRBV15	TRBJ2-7	TGTGCCACCAGCAGAGATTGGACAGCTGCCTACGAGCAGTACTTC	CATSRDWTAAYEQYF
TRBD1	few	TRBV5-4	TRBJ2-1	TGTGCCAGCAGCAGACAGGGAATAGAGGACAATGAGCAGTTCTTC	CASSRQGIEDNEQFF
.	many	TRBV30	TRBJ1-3	TGTGCCCTGGACCCCATAATGGGCGGTACCATATATTTT	CALDPIMGGTIYF
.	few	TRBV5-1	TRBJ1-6	TGCGCCAGCAGCTACCCCTCGGCTAATTCACCCCTCCACTTT	CASSYPSANSPLHF
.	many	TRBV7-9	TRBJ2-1	TGTGCCAGCAGCTTAGCGACAGGTGAGCAGTTCTTC	CASSLATGEQFF
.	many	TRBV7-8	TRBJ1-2	TGTGCCAGCAGCTTAGCCCGACCAGGGGAGGGTGGCTACACCTTC	CASSLARPGEGGYTF
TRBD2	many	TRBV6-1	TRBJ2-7	TGTGCCAGCAGTGAAGCACCTGCGGGAGCCTACGAGCAGTACTTC	CASSEAPAGAYEQYF
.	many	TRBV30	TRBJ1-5	TGTGCCTGGAGTAGGGGGACCCCCAATCAGCCCCAGCATTTT	CAWSRGTPNQPQHF
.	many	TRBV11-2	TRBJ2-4	TGTGCCAGCAGCTTAGATCTAGATCGCAGCATTCAGTACTTC	CASSLDLDRSIQYF
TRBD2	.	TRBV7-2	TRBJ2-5	TGTGCCAGCAGCTTAGGAAGGAGGAGCGGGAGGGCCGGAGAGACCCAGTACTTC	CASSLGRRSGRAGETQYF
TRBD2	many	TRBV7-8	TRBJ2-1	TGTGCCAGCAGCCTCCGACTAGCGGGACACACCTACAATGAGCAGTTCTTC	CASSLRLAGHTYNEQFF
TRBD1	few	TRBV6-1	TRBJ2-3	TGTGCCAGTACCGGGACAGGCACAGATACGCAGTATTTT	CASTGTGTDTQYF
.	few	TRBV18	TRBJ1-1	TGTGCCAGCTCACCACTTATGAACAGCAGGGGTGTAAACACTGAAGCTTTCTTT	CASSPLMNSRGVNTEAFF
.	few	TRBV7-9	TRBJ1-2	TGTGCCAGCAGCTTAGGGGATGGACGGGCTAACTATGGCTACACCTTC	CASSLGDGRANYGYTF
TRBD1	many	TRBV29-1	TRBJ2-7	TGCAGCGGGGGACAGGGGTACGAGCAGTACTTC	CSGGQGYEQYF
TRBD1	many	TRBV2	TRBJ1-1	TGTGCCAGCAGTGGGGACAGGGGGAGGAACACTGAAGCTTTCTTT	CASSGDRGRNTEAFF